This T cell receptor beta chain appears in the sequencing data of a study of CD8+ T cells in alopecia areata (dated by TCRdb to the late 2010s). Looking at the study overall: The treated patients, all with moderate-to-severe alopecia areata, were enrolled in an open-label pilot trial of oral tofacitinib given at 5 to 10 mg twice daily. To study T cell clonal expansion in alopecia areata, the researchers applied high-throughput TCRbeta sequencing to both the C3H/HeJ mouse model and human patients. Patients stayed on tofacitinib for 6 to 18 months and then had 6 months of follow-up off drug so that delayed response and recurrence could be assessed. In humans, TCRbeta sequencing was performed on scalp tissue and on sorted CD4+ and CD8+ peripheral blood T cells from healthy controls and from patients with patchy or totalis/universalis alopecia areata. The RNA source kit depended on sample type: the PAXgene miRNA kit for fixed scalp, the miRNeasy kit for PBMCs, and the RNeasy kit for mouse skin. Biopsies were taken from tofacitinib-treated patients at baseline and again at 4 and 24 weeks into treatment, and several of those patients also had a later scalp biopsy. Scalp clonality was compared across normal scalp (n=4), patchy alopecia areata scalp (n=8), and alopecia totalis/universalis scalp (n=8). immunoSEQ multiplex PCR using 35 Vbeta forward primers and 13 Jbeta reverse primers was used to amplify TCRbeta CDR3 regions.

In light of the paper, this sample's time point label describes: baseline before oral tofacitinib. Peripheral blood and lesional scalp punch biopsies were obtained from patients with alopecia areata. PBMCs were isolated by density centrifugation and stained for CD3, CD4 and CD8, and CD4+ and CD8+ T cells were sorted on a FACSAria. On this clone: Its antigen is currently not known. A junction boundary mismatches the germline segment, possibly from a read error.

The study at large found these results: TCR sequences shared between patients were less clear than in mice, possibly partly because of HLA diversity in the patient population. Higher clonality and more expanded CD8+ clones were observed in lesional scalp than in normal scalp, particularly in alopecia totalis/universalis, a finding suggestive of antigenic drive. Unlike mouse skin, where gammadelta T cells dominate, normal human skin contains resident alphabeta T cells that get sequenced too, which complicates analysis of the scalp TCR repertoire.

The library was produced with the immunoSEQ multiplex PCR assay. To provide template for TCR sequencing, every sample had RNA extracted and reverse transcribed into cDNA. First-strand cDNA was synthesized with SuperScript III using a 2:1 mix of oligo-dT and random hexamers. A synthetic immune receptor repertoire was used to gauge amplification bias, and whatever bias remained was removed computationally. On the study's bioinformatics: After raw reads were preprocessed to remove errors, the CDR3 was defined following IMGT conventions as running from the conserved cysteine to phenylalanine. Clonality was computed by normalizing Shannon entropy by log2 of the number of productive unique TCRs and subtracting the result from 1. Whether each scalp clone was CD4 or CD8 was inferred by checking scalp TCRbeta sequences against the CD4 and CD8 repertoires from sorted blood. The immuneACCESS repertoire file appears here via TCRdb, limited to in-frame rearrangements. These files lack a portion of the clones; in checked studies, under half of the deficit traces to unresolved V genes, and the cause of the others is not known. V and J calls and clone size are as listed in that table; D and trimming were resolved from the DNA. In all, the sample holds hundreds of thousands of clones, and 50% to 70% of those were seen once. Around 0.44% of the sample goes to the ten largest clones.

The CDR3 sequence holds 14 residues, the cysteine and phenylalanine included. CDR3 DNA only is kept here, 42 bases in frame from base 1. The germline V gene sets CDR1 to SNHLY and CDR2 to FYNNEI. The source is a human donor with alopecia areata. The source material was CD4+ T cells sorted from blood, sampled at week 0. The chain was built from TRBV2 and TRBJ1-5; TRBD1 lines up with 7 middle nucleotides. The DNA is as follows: TGTGCCAGCATTGAAGGACAGGGCAATCAGCCCCAGCATTTT. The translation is CASIEGQGNQPQHF.